This T cell receptor beta chain emerged from a study of Ad26.COV2.S vaccination and SARS-CoV-2 variants. The study, taken as a whole, reports: The TCR breadth and depth analyses may have understated or missed part of the total T cell responses. Substantial breadth was reportedly displayed by spike-specific CD8+ and CD4+ T cell responses after vaccination. Placebo recipients had lower spike-specific TCR breadth than vaccine recipients.

Turning to this clone: Its antigen is unknown.

This CDR3 is built from 14 residues. Germline values: CDR1 SGHNT, CDR2 YYREEE (reference sequence). Trimming took off 0 bases at V and 4 bases at J, with 10 bases between the two ends. The data were produced by immunoSEQ multiplex PCR, yet TCRdb's version contains in-frame clones alone and is incomplete. The profile shows about 94,000 clones, approximately 86% of them singletons. The receptor was isolated from a human donor who had recovered from COVID-19. Sequenced here: peripheral blood, sampled after recovery from COVID-19. The chain recombines TRBV5-4 with TRBJ2-5, with D maybe TRBD2 (6 bases). As DNA, the CDR3 is TGTGCCAGCAGCTTGGGTCCAGCGGGAGAGACCCAGTACTTC. Its protein is CASSLGPAGETQYF.